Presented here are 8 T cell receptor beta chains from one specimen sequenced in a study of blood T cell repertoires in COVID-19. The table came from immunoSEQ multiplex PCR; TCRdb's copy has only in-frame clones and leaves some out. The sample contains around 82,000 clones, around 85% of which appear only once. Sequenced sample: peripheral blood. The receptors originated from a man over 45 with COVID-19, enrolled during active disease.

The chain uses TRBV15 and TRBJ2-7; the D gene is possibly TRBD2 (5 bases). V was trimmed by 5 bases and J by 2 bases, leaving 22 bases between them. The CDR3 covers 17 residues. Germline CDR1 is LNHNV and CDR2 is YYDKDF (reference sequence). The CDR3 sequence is CATSFGDGRPNPYEQYF. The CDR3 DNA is TGTGCCACCAGCTTCGGAGATGGGAGACCCAACCCCTACGAGCAGTACTTC.

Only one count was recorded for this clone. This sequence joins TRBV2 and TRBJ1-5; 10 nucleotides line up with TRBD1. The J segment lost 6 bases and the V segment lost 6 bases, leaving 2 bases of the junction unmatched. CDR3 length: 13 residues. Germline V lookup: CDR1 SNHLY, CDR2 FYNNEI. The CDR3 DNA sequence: TGTGCCAGCAGAGGGACAGGGGTTCAGCCCCAGCATTTT. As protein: CASRGTGVQPQHF.

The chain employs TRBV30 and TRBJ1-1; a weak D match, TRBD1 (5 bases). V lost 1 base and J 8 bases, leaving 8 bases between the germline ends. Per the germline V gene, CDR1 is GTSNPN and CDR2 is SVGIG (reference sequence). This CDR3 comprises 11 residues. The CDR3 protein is CAWSEGREAFF. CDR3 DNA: TGTGCCTGGAGTGAGGGGAGGGAAGCTTTCTTT. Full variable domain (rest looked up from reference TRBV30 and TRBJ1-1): SQTIHQWPATLVQPVGSPLSLECTVEGTSNPNLYWYRQAAGRGLQLLFYSVGIGQISSEVPQNLSASRPQDRQFILSSKKLLLSDSGFYLCAWSEGREAFFGQGTRLTVV.

The CDR3 sequence is CASSYGPGNYGYTF. DNA of the CDR3: TGTGCCAGCAGTTACGGGCCAGGGAACTATGGCTACACCTTC. The genes are TRBV6-2 or TRBV6-3 and TRBJ1-2; D is perhaps TRBD1 (5 bases). The CDR3 is 14 residues long. Germline V gene sequence: CDR1 MNHEY, CDR2 SVGEGT. V lost 2 bases to trimming and J lost 2 bases, with 9 bases between them.

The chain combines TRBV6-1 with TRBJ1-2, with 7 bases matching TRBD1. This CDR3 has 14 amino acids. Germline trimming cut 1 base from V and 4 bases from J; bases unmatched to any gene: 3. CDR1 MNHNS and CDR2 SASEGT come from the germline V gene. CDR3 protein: CASSEGRGSYGYTF. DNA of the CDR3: TGTGCCAGCAGTGAAGGCAGGGGGTCCTATGGCTACACCTTC.

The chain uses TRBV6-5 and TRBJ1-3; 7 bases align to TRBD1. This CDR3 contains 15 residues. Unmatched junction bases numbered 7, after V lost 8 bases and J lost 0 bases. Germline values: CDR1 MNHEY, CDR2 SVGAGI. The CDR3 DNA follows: TGTGCCAGCTCGCTGACAGGGAGCTCTGGAAACACCATATATTTT. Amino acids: CASSLTGSSGNTIYF.

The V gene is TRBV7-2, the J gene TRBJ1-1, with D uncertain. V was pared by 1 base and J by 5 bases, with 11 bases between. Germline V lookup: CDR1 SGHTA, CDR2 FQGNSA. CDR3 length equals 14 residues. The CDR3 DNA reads TGTGCCAGCAGCTTAGTAGGGAGGCGGACTGAAGCTTTCTTT. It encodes CASSLVGRRTEAFF.

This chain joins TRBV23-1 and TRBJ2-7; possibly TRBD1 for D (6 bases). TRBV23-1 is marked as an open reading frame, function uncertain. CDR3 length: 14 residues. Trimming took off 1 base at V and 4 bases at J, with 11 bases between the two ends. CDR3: CASSQFRGYYEQYF. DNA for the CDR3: TGCGCCAGCAGTCAATTCAGGGGTTATTACGAGCAGTACTTC.